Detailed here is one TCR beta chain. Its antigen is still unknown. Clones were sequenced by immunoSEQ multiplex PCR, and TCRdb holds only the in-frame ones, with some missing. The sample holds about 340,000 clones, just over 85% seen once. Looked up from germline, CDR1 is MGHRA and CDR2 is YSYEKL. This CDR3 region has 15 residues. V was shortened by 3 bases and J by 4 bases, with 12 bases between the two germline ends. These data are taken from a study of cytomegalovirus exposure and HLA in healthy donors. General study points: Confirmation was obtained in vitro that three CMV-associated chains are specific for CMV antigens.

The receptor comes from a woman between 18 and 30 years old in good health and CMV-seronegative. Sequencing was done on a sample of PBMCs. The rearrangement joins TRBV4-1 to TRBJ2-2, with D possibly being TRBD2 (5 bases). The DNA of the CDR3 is TGCGCCAGCAGCCAGGTCTCCGCGGGCACCGGGGAGCTGTTTTTT. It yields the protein CASSQVSAGTGELFF.